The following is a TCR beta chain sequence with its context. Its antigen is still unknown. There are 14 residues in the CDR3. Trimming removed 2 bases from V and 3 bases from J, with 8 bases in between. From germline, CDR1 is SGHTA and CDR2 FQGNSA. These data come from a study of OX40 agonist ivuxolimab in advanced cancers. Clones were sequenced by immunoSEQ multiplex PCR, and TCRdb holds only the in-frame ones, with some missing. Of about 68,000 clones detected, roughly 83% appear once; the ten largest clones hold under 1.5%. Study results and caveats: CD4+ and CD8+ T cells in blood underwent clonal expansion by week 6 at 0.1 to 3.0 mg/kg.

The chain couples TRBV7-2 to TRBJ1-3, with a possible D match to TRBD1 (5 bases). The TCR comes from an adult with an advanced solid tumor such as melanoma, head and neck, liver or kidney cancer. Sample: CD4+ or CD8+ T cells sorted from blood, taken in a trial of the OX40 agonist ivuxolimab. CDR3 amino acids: CASSLRGRGNTIYF. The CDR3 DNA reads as TGTGCCAGCAGCTTAAGGGGTCGTGGAAACACCATATATTTT.